This T cell receptor (beta chain) was obtained from a study of shared clonotypes between healthy human individuals. The assay was immunoSEQ multiplex PCR, and TCRdb's table has in-frame clones only and misses some. Counted here are about 2.5 million clones, less than 95% occurring once; the ten biggest clones make up roughly 0.34%. The CDR3 loop spans 14 amino acids. Trimming took 8 bases from V and 4 from J; bases not matched to a gene: 9. Germline lookup yields CDR1 SNHLY and CDR2 FYNNEI. The TCR sequence derives from a man between 18 and 35 years old in good health. Some clones in this sample may be carry-over from other donors' samples. Sequencing was performed on naive CD4+ T cells from PBMCs. Subset here: CD45RA+ positively selected. V usage is TRBV2 and J usage is TRBJ2-7, with 9 bases that match TRBD1. The CDR3 protein is CASDQQGAGYEQYF. In DNA form, the CDR3 reads TGTGCCAGCGATCAACAGGGGGCTGGATACGAGCAGTACTTC.